These 18 T cell receptor beta chains share one sample of origin, sequenced in a study of cytomegalovirus exposure and HLA in healthy donors. The PCR made use of 60 Vbeta and 13 Jbeta primers. Profiled with immunoSEQ multiplex PCR; TCRdb holds only in-frame clones, not every one. This table has fewer than 250,000 clones, over 70% appearing once. Sequencing was done on a sample of PBMCs. Receptors originate from a woman younger than 35 in good health and CMV-seronegative.

This sequence joins TRBV27 and TRBJ1-6; possibly TRBD1 for D (5 bases). This CDR3 has 14 amino acids. Germline values: CDR1 MNHEY, CDR2 SMNVEV (reference sequence). The germline V and J ends were trimmed by 1 base and 10 bases, with 11 bases remaining between them. CDR3 loop: CASSLYVGGSPLHF. CDR3 DNA: TGTGCCAGCAGTTTATACGTCGGGGGGTCACCCCTCCACTTT.

This chain uses TRBV14 with TRBJ1-2; 8 bases fit TRBD1. The CDR3 loop spans 16 amino acids. J gave up 3 bases and V 4 bases, and 10 bases lay outside the gene matches. CDR1 and CDR2 from the germline V gene are SGHDN and FVKESK. CDR3 sequence (DNA): TGTGCCAGCAGCCCCTTAACAGGGGGAATTGACTATGGCTACACCTTC. Amino acid sequence: CASSPLTGGIDYGYTF.

The gene calls are TRBV27 and TRBJ1-3, with TRBD1 as a possible D gene (5 bases). The CDR3 is 16 residues long. The germline gives CDR1 MNHEY, CDR2 SMNVEV (reference sequence). Trimming took off 5 bases at V and 3 bases at J, with 17 bases between the two ends. CDR3 coding DNA: TGTGCCAGCAGTGATGGGGTTTGGGGGGTTGGAAACACCATATATTTT. The encoded protein is CASSDGVWGVGNTIYF.

The J gene is TRBJ2-7, the V gene TRBV4-1, with 7 bases fitting TRBD2. This CDR3 is 15 amino acids long. Trimming cost V 0 bases and J 1 base; bases outside gene matches: 3. Germline assignment: CDR1 MGHRA and CDR2 YSYEKL. Here the CDR3 reads CASSQDGGESYEQYF. The CDR3 DNA reads as TGCGCCAGCAGCCAAGATGGGGGGGAGTCCTACGAGCAGTACTTC.

This chain uses TRBV18 with TRBJ1-5, with 7 bases aligning to TRBD1. Germline V gives CDR1 KGHSH, CDR2 LQKENI. The CDR3 has 15 amino acids. The V gene end was trimmed by 4 bases and the J gene end by 5 bases; junction bases not matched to a gene: 8. This CDR3 is CASSREQGRDQPQHF. The CDR3 nucleotides are TGTGCCAGCTCACGTGAACAGGGGCGCGATCAGCCCCAGCATTTT.

The rearrangement links TRBV4-1 to TRBJ2-7; D is perhaps TRBD1 (5 bases). The CDR3 consists of 15 residues. Deletions cut 3 bases from V and 2 bases from J, with 14 bases between. From germline, CDR1 is MGHRA and CDR2 YSYEKL. Here the CDR3 DNA reads TGCGCCAGCAGCCAGGGTCTGACAGAGCCCTACGAGCAGTACTTC. It codes for CASSQGLTEPYEQYF.

Concerning this clone itself: Other DNA sequences of this sample code for an identical CDR3. The chain links TRBV28 to TRBJ1-5; D ambiguous. CDR1 is MDHEN, CDR2 SYDVKM, per germline. V gave up 6 bases and J gave up 2 bases, with 5 bases separating them. The CDR3 runs to 12 residues. The CDR3 bases are TGTGCCAGCAGAACAGGCAATCAGCCCCAGCATTTT. It yields the protein CASRTGNQPQHF.

This clone has a handful of counts. The rearrangement links TRBV6-5 to TRBJ1-1, with a weak D call TRBD1 (5 bases). The CDR3 consists of 16 residues. Germline V gene sequence: CDR1 MNHEY, CDR2 SVGAGI. With 1 base removed from V and 1 base from J, the gap between germline ends came to 13 bases. CDR3 coding DNA: TGTGCCAGCAGTTACTGGCAGGGAGGTGCGAACACTGAAGCTTTCTTT. As protein: CASSYWQGGANTEAFF.

This chain links TRBV9 with TRBJ2-4; the D gene is possibly TRBD1 (5 bases). V lost 3 bases, J lost 0 bases, and 13 bases lay in between. The CDR3 contains 16 residues. Germline loops: CDR1 SGDLS, CDR2 YYNGEE. The CDR3 DNA reads as TGTGCCAGCAGCGGAACTTCGACAGAAGCCAAAAACATTCAGTACTTC. Its protein product is CASSGTSTEAKNIQYF.

This clone was detected once. This sequence joins TRBV28 and TRBJ1-4; possible D gene TRBD1, 5 bases. The CDR3 has 16 amino acids. Germline loops: CDR1 MDHEN, CDR2 SYDVKM. Trimming pared 6 bases from V and 0 bases from J, leaving 14 bases between. DNA of the CDR3: TGTGCCAGCAGGGGGGGAGGGGCTGCAACTAATGAAAAACTGTTTTTT. This translates into CASRGGGAATNEKLFF.

The genes are TRBV19 and TRBJ2-7; 9 bases align to TRBD1. This CDR3 spans 14 amino acids. V was pared by 7 bases and J by 6 bases, with 10 bases of the junction left unmatched. CDR1 and CDR2 (germline): LNHDA, SQIVND (reference sequence). The CDR3 here is CASKSRDREVEQYF. DNA for the CDR3: TGTGCCAGTAAGAGCCGGGACAGGGAGGTCGAGCAGTACTTC.

This chain uses TRBV9 with TRBJ1-2; D possibly corresponds to TRBD1 (5 bases). V was cut by 3 bases and J by 4 bases, with 7 bases left in between. This CDR3 has 12 amino acids. Germline V gene data show CDR1 as SGDLS and CDR2 as YYNGEE. The CDR3 is CASSDDSYGYTF. In DNA, the CDR3 is TGTGCCAGCAGCGATGACAGCTATGGCTACACCTTC.

The V call is TRBV6-6, the J call TRBJ1-1; a weak D match, TRBD1 (5 bases). This CDR3 has 15 amino acids. The germline CDR1 and CDR2 sequences are MNHNY and SVGAGI (reference sequence). V was clipped by 5 bases and J by 4 bases, with 17 bases between them. CDR3 nucleotides: TGTGCCAGCAGTCCAGACCCCCTTGGGGCCACTGAAGCTTTCTTT. Protein product: CASSPDPLGATEAFF.

The chain is built from TRBV28 and TRBJ1-2, with TRBD1 identical over 9 bases. J gave up 6 bases and V 9 bases, and 8 bases lay outside the gene matches. The CDR3 has 13 residues. CDR1 and CDR2 (germline): MDHEN, SYDVKM. CDR3: CASLYRDRDGYTF. Here the CDR3 DNA reads TGTGCCAGTTTATACCGGGACAGGGATGGCTACACCTTC.

Here the CDR3 reads CASSLAGTGAGTEAFF. The DNA of the CDR3 is TGTGCCAGCAGTCTTGCCGGGACAGGGGCTGGAACTGAAGCTTTCTTT. The J gene is TRBJ1-1, the V gene TRBV28, with TRBD1 identical over 10 bases. The germline CDR1 and CDR2 sequences are MDHEN and SYDVKM. This CDR3 has 16 residues. The V segment lost 5 bases and the J segment 5 bases; nucleotides outside the gene matches: 11.

This chain connects TRBV6-6 to TRBJ1-1; no reliable D call. This CDR3 region has 11 residues. V lost 5 bases, J lost 7 bases, and 8 bases lay in between. Germline CDR1 reads MNHNY; CDR2 reads SVGAGI (reference sequence). The CDR3 sequence: CASSQSIEAFF. The CDR3 nucleotides read TGTGCCAGCAGTCAGTCGATTGAAGCTTTCTTT.

The J gene is TRBJ2-3, the V gene TRBV6-1; perhaps TRBD1 as D (6 bases). Germline V gene data show CDR1 as MNHNS and CDR2 as SASEGT. V gave up 8 bases and J gave up 0 bases, with 12 bases separating them. The CDR3 length is 14 residues. The CDR3 bases are TGTGCCAGCCATACAGGGCTAAGCACAGATACGCAGTATTTT. This gives the protein CASHTGLSTDTQYF.

J is TRBJ2-7 and V is TRBV5-5, with TRBD1 matching 8 bases. CDR1 and CDR2 from the germline V gene are SGHKS and YYEKEE (reference sequence). V lost 0 bases and J lost 7; bases outside the gene matches: 12. The CDR3 has 16 amino acids. The CDR3 DNA is TGTGCCAGCAGCTTGGCTCCGCAGGGGGCAATGAGGGAGCAGTACTTC. Translation gives CASSLAPQGAMREQYF.